Listed below are T cell receptor beta chains from one sample, sequenced in a study of immune evolution from preneoplasia to lung adenocarcinoma. Repertoires were generated with immunoSEQ multiplex PCR, while TCRdb's copy carries only in-frame clones and drops some. Of tens of thousands of clones listed, roughly 71% are singletons. The sample comprised FFPE invasive lung adenocarcinoma tissue. The receptors derive from a person between 55 and 70 years old with lung adenocarcinoma. The CDR3 runs from the conserved cysteine through the conserved F or W. A D gene is named only where the DNA matches it firmly. Clone size is not always given. Where it is, it says once, few, many or a class for expanded clones.

j_call d_call clone_size v_call cdr3_nt cdr3_aa
TRBJ2-3 . . TRBV7-3 TGTGCCAGCAGCTTAGGGATATGGGCAGATACGCAGTATTTT CASSLGIWADTQYF
TRBJ1-1 . . TRBV7-3 TGTGCCAGCAGCGCGTCAGTGGGCGCTGAAGCTTTCTTT CASSASVGAEAFF
TRBJ2-2 . . TRBV5-1 TGCGCCACCCGGCCCGGGCATTCGAACACCGGGGAGCTGTTTTTT CATRPGHSNTGELFF
TRBJ2-7 TRBD1 . TRBV29-1 TGCAGCGTTGAACTCCAGGGGGACTACGAGCAGTACTTC CSVELQGDYEQYF
TRBJ2-7 TRBD1 . TRBV30 TGTGCCTGGAGTTACGGGACAGCATACGAGCAGTACTTC CAWSYGTAYEQYF
TRBJ1-5 . few TRBV6-5 TGTGCCAGCAGTTACAAACAAGATAGCAATCAGCCCCAGCATTTT CASSYKQDSNQPQHF
TRBJ2-1 . . TRBV2 TGTGCCAGCAGGGGCCAGGGGCAGGGCAGTTTCAATGAGCAGTTCTTC CASRGQGQGSFNEQFF
TRBJ2-1 . . TRBV5-4 TGTGCCAGCAGCTTGTCCCTGGCTGAGGGGGACAATGAGCAGTTCTTC CASSLSLAEGDNEQFF
TRBJ1-1 . . TRBV10-2 TGCGCCAGCAGGGACACCTTGAAGACTGAAGCTTTCTTT CASRDTLKTEAFF
TRBJ2-3 . . TRBV2 TGTGCCAGCACCAGGATAGATACGCAGTATTTT CASTRIDTQYF